This TCR beta chain was sequenced during a study of blood T cell repertoires in COVID-19. Study-wide background: Acute and convalescent COVID-19 samples came from the United States, Italy and Spain.

Original handling: By means of reference gene primer amplification, nucleated cell counts were estimated. The table came from immunoSEQ multiplex PCR; TCRdb's copy has only in-frame clones and leaves some out. That table supplies the V and J calls and clone size; D and trimming were determined from the DNA. The sample carries around 200,000 clones, under 90% recorded once. This CDR3 is 16 amino acids long. Germline CDR1 KGHDR, CDR2 SFDVKD. The V gene end was trimmed by 6 bases and the J gene end by 3 bases; junction bases not matched to a gene: 8. The sequenced sample was peripheral blood. The clonotype comes from a human donor in a cohort sampled during active COVID-19. The V gene is TRBV24-1, the J gene TRBJ2-2; 8 bases align to TRBD2. For the CDR3, the DNA is TGTGCCACCAGTTCCTCGGGGGGGCCGGACACCGGGGAGCTGTTTTTT. This encodes CATSSSGGPDTGELFF.